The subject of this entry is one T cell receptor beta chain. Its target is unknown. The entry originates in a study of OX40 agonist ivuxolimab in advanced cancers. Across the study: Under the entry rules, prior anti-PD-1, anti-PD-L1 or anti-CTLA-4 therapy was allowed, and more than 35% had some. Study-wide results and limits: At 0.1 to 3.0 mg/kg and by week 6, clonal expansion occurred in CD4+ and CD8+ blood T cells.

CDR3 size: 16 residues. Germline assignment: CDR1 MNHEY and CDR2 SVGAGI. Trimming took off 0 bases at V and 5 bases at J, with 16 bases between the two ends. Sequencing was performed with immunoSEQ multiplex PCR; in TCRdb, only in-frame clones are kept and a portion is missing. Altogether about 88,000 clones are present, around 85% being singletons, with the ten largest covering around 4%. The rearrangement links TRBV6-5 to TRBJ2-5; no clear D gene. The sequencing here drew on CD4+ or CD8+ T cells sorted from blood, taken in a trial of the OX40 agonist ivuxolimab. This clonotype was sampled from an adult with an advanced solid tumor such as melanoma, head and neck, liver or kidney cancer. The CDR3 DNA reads TGTGCCAGCAGTTACTCGATCGGACGCGCATCGGAGACCCAGTACTTC. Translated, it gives CASSYSIGRASETQYF.